Presented here are 29 T cell receptor beta chains from one specimen sequenced in a study of early T cells in non-severe SARS-CoV-2 infection (dated by TCRdb to about 2021). The method behind the library was 5' RACE. The reads were generated on a NextSeq 500. TCRdb cleaned the public reads at Q25 with fastp, built clones with MiXCR and kept in-frame beta chains. Every entry covers one CDR3 protein and lists the most common genes and DNA from its rows. The sample contains about 52,000 distinct CDR3 sequences, 9.5% to 13% of them found a single time. 10% of the sample is in the top ten clones. Source material: whole blood. These receptor sequences come from an adult who was a healthcare worker with PCR-confirmed SARS-CoV-2 infection or an uninfected control (not recorded which).

This clonotype was recorded many times. The chain is built from TRBV18 and TRBJ2-1, with TRBD1 matching over 8 bases. V trimming: 2 bases; J trimming: 14 bases; junction bases outside the gene matches: 8. There are 13 residues in the CDR3. CDR1 and CDR2 (germline): KGHSH, LQKENI. The CDR3 DNA sequence: TGTGCCAGCTCACCAGAGGGACAGGTAGAGAAGTTCTTC. Protein sequence: CASSPEGQVEKFF. Supplemented by reference TRBV18 and TRBJ2-1, the full variable domain reads NAGVMQNPRHLVRRRGQEARLRCSPMKGHSHVYWYRQLPEEGLKFMVYLQKENIIDESGMPKERFSAEFPKEGPSILRIQQVVRGDSAAYFCASSPEGQVEKFFGPGTRLTVL.

The chain employs TRBV11-1 and TRBJ2-7; perhaps D is TRBD1 or TRBD2 (6 bases each). The CDR3 has 13 residues. The ends were cut back, 5 bases at V and 3 bases at J, with 11 bases in the middle. CDR1 and CDR2 (germline): SGHAT, FQDESV (reference sequence). CDR3 sequence: CASSNGGLYEQYF. The CDR3 DNA follows: TGTGCCAGCAGCAACGGGGGCCTCTACGAGCAGTACTTC.

The rearrangement links TRBV7-3 to TRBJ2-1, with D tentatively TRBD1 or TRBD2 (7 bases each). With 2 bases removed from V and 3 bases from J, the gap between germline ends came to 14 bases. Germline assignment: CDR1 SGHTA and CDR2 FQGTGA. The CDR3 is 16 amino acids. The CDR3 is CASSLAGGTVYNEQFF. CDR3 coding DNA: TGTGCCAGCAGCTTAGCCGGGGGGACAGTCTACAATGAGCAGTTCTTC. The whole variable domain, filled in from reference TRBV7-3 and TRBJ2-1, reads GAGVSQTPSNKVTEKGKYVELRCDPISGHTALYWYRQSLGQGPEFLIYFQGTGAADDSGLPNDRFFAVRPEGSVSTLKIQRTERGDSAVYLCASSLAGGTVYNEQFFGPGTRLTVL.

This clonotype came up many times. The V gene is TRBV2, the J gene TRBJ2-1; the D is unclear. CDR3 length: 14 amino acids. V lost 6 bases and J lost 7, with 16 bases in between. Germline V CDR1 and CDR2: SNHLY, FYNNEI. CDR3 sequence: CASSLEEVGNEQFF. The CDR3 DNA follows: TGTGCCAGCAGCCTCGAAGAGGTGGGGAATGAGCAGTTCTTC.

The CDR3 region is CASSPPAGRSYEQYF. Here the CDR3 DNA reads TGTGCCAGCTCACCACCAGCGGGGCGATCCTACGAGCAGTACTTC. The chain joins TRBV18 to TRBJ2-7; 7 nucleotides agree with TRBD2. The CDR3 totals 15 residues. Unmatched junction bases numbered 3, after V lost 0 bases and J lost 1 base. Germline CDR1 KGHSH, CDR2 LQKENI.

A few counts support this clonotype. The V gene is TRBV6-1, the J gene TRBJ2-1; the D call may be TRBD1 or TRBD2 (5 bases each). Germline loops: CDR1 MNHNS, CDR2 SASEGT. Trimming removed 3 bases at V and 10 bases at J, with 13 bases between. The CDR3 is 13 residues long. The CDR3 bases are TGTGCCAGCAGTGATCCCGGGGCCAGGGAGCAGTTCTTC. This gives the protein CASSDPGAREQFF.

This clonotype was picked up a small number of times. The gene calls are TRBV12-3 or TRBV12-4 and TRBJ2-5, with D unclear. This CDR3 has 17 amino acids. The ends were cut back, 5 bases at V and 0 bases at J, with 19 bases in the middle. The CDR3 DNA is TGTGCCAGCAGTCTAACAAACACACAGAAGTACCAAGAGACCCAGTACTTC. This codes for CASSLTNTQKYQETQYF.

The J gene is TRBJ2-1, the V gene TRBV5-1; 8 bases are a match to TRBD1. CDR1 and CDR2 from the germline V gene are SGHRS and YFSETQ. The trim removed 4 bases at V and 9 bases at J, leaving 9 bases unmatched. CDR3 length: 14 amino acids. In DNA form, the CDR3 reads TGCGCCAGCAGCACCGGGACAGGCCTAGTTGAGCAGTTCTTC. Encoded protein: CASSTGTGLVEQFF.

This clonotype showed up many times. The J gene is TRBJ2-3, the V gene TRBV7-9, with unresolved D. V dropped 4 bases and J dropped 5 bases, with 4 bases sitting between them. Germline V lookup: CDR1 SEHNR, CDR2 FQNEAQ (reference sequence). The CDR3 is 11 residues long. The CDR3 reads CASSWKDTQYF. CDR3 nucleotides: TGTGCCAGCAGCTGGAAAGATACGCAGTATTTT. The full variable domain, with the rest looked up from reference TRBV7-9 and TRBJ2-3, is DTGVSQNPRHKITKRGQNVTFRCDPISEHNRLYWYRQTLGQGPEFLTYFQNEAQLEKSRLLSDRFSAERPKGSFSTLEIQRTEQGDSAMYLCASSWKDTQYFGPGTRLTVL.

This chain connects TRBV20-1 to TRBJ2-3; D call uncertain. Germline lookup yields CDR1 DFQATT and CDR2 SNEGSKA (reference sequence). This CDR3 is 16 amino acids long. The germline V and J ends were trimmed by 6 bases and 0 bases, with 19 bases remaining between them. The CDR3 is CSAPPSSVGSTDTQYF. DNA of the CDR3: TGCAGTGCCCCCCCGTCGTCGGTTGGTAGCACAGATACGCAGTATTTT.

The table lists this clonotype with many counts. V usage is TRBV20-1 and J usage is TRBJ1-5; 8 nucleotides agree with TRBD1. CDR1 is DFQATT and CDR2 is SNEGSKA in the germline V gene (reference sequence). Trimming cost V 8 bases and J 6 bases; bases outside gene matches: 9. The CDR3 is made up of 13 amino acids. CDR3 sequence: CSSTRGLSQPQHF. In nucleotides, the CDR3 is TGCAGTTCGACCAGGGGGCTTAGTCAGCCCCAGCATTTT.

The table lists this clonotype with a few counts. The rearrangement links TRBV12-3 or TRBV12-4 to TRBJ1-2; a possible D gene is TRBD1 (5 bases). Deletions cut 8 bases from V and 5 bases from J, with 12 bases between. The CDR3 has 12 residues. The CDR3 protein is CASQRGGYGYTF. Here the CDR3 DNA reads TGTGCCAGCCAACGGGGCGGTTATGGCTACACCTTC.

This clonotype was recorded at least ten times. The CDR3 DNA follows: TGTGCCAGCAGTTTGCAGAACACCGGGGAGCTGTTTTTT. It translates to CASSLQNTGELFF. V gene TRBV28 combines with J gene TRBJ2-2, with D unresolved. CDR1 MDHEN and CDR2 SYDVKM come from the germline V gene. The CDR3 length is 13 residues. V lost 3 bases and J lost 1, with 3 bases in between.

At least ten counts were recorded for this clonotype. This rearrangement joins TRBV12-3 or TRBV12-4 to TRBJ1-1; tentatively, D is TRBD1 (6 bases). The CDR3 consists of 12 residues. The V gene lost 6 bases and the J gene lost 6 bases, with 11 bases spanning the gap. CDR3 coding DNA: TGTGCCAGCAGCGGACAGATCGCTGAAGCTTTCTTT. Its translation is CASSGQIAEAFF.

Many counts were recorded for this clonotype. The chain joins TRBV7-8 to TRBJ1-1; no clear D gene. The CDR3 loop spans 13 amino acids. V was clipped by 6 bases and J by 0 bases, with 8 bases between them. Per germline, CDR1 SGHVS and CDR2 FQNEAQ. The CDR3: CASSDSMNTEAFF. In nucleotides, the CDR3 is TGTGCCAGCAGTGACTCAATGAACACTGAAGCTTTCTTT.

This clonotype was found a few times. CDR3 loop: CASTEPQRGGPSTDTQYF. As DNA, the CDR3 is TGTGCCAGCACCGAGCCCCAGCGGGGGGGTCCTAGCACAGATACGCAGTATTTT. The chain recombines TRBV27 with TRBJ2-3; 10 positions agree with TRBD2. The CDR3 contains 18 residues. With V trimmed by 7 bases and J by 0 bases, 13 bases remained unmatched. CDR1 MNHEY and CDR2 SMNVEV come from the germline V gene (reference sequence).

There are many counts of this clonotype. V and J are TRBV7-9 and TRBJ2-1; D may be TRBD2 (5 bases). Trimming took off 4 bases at V and 0 bases at J, with 13 bases between the two ends. This CDR3 spans 16 amino acids. Germline CDR1 SEHNR, CDR2 FQNEAQ (reference sequence). The CDR3, as DNA: TGTGCCAGCAGCTCGCCACTAGGGAGCTCCTACAATGAGCAGTTCTTC. This gives the protein CASSSPLGSSYNEQFF.

This clonotype occurred a few times. In DNA, the CDR3 is TGTGCCAGCTCTAGGAAGCTTTCCTACGAGCAGTACTTC. This gives the protein CASSRKLSYEQYF. The chain links TRBV28 to TRBJ2-7; unclear D gene. The CDR3 is made up of 13 amino acids. CDR1 and CDR2 from the germline V gene are MDHEN and SYDVKM. The germline V and J ends were trimmed by 8 bases and 1 base, with 12 bases remaining between them.

The chain is built from TRBV7-8 and TRBJ2-7, with a possible D match to TRBD2 (6 bases). Germline V gene sequence: CDR1 SGHVS, CDR2 FQNEAQ. V was shortened by 1 base and J by 7 bases, with 11 bases between the two germline ends. The CDR3 is 13 amino acids. Written as DNA, the CDR3 is TGTGCCAGCAGCTTAGGGCCGAGCGGGGAGCAGTACTTC. This encodes CASSLGPSGEQYF. The variable domain in full, completed from reference TRBV7-8 and TRBJ2-7, reads GAGVSQSPRYKVAKRGQDVALRCDPISGHVSLFWYQQALGQGPEFLTYFQNEAQLDKSGLPSDRFFAERPEGSVSTLKIQRTQQEDSAVYLCASSLGPSGEQYFGPGTRLTVT.

The chain employs TRBV29-1 and TRBJ2-1; no clear D gene. Trimming cost V 4 bases and J 6 bases, with 13 bases left between them. CDR3 size: 13 residues. The V gene's germline CDR1 is SQVTM and CDR2 ANQGSEA. The CDR3 region has the DNA TGCAGCGTTGCGAGTACGCGAAGCAATGAGCAGTTCTTC. It translates to CSVASTRSNEQFF.

The sample holds many counts of this clonotype. V is TRBV6-5 and J is TRBJ1-2, with TRBD1 matching over 10 bases. From germline, CDR1 is MNHEY and CDR2 SVGAGI. The CDR3 spans 15 residues. Germline trimming cut 4 bases from V and 5 bases from J; bases unmatched to any gene: 7. CDR3 residues: CASSSWDRGGYGYTF. CDR3 DNA: TGTGCCAGCAGTTCCTGGGACAGGGGAGGTTATGGCTACACCTTC.

This clonotype was counted only a few times. This chain joins TRBV6-2 or TRBV6-3 and TRBJ1-2; 7 bases align to TRBD1. Germline CDR1 MNHEY, CDR2 SVGEGT. V shed 7 bases, J shed 4 bases, and the junction held 12 bases outside the gene matches. This CDR3 has 15 amino acids. The CDR3 coding sequence is TGTGCCAGCACGGGCCGTAGGGGGCTGAGCTATGGCTACACCTTC. As protein: CASTGRRGLSYGYTF.

J is TRBJ1-5 and V is TRBV2, with unresolved D. The germline CDR1 and CDR2 sequences are SNHLY and FYNNEI. The CDR3 runs 13 residues. Trimming took 4 bases from V and 4 from J, leaving 8 bases between them. The CDR3 reads CASSGDQNQPQHF. In DNA form, the CDR3 reads TGTGCCAGCAGTGGCGACCAGAATCAGCCCCAGCATTTT.

This clonotype occurred many times. The chain links TRBV3-1 to TRBJ2-7, with a weak D call TRBD2 (5 bases). Trimming took off 4 bases at V and 9 bases at J, with 22 bases between the two ends. The CDR3 extends over 15 amino acids. Germline V lookup: CDR1 LGHDT, CDR2 YNNKEL (reference sequence). This CDR3 reads CASSPHEERSSGQYF. For the CDR3, the DNA is TGTGCCAGCAGCCCCCATGAAGAGCGTAGCAGCGGGCAGTACTTC.

The J gene is TRBJ2-7, the V gene TRBV28; 8 bases fit TRBD2. Germline values: CDR1 MDHEN, CDR2 SYDVKM. The CDR3 has 16 residues. Trimming took 2 bases from V and 5 from J; bases not matched to a gene: 11. The DNA for the CDR3 is TGTGCCAGCAGTTTACCCTTGGGGACTAGTCTAGACGAGCAGTACTTC. Translation: CASSLPLGTSLDEQYF. The variable domain in full, with the rest retrieved from reference TRBV28 and TRBJ2-7, is DVKVTQSSRYLVKRTGEKVFLECVQDMDHENMFWYRQDPGLGLRLIYFSYDVKMKEKGDIPEGYSVSREKKERFSLILESASTNQTSMYLCASSLPLGTSLDEQYFGPGTRLTVT.

This chain joins TRBV10-3 and TRBJ2-1; D not resolved. The germline gives CDR1 ENHRY, CDR2 SYGVKD. This CDR3 comprises 14 residues. Between the trimmed V and J ends, which lost 0 bases and 5 bases, there was a span of 8 bases. The CDR3 nucleotides are TGTGCCATCAGTGAGTCGGTTCGGAACAATGAGCAGTTCTTC. Amino acid sequence: CAISESVRNNEQFF.

The table lists this clonotype with a few counts. J is TRBJ2-1 and V is TRBV10-2; D unclear. This CDR3 has 13 residues. Germline CDR1 WSHSY, CDR2 SAAADI. Trimming shortened V by 3 bases and J by 6 bases, and 9 bases separated the two germline ends. The CDR3 DNA follows: TGCGCCAGCAGTGATGTTAGCTTCAATGAGCAGTTCTTC. Translating gives CASSDVSFNEQFF.

V is TRBV5-4 and J is TRBJ2-2, with D unclear. The CDR3 consists of 13 residues. Germline V gene lookup returns CDR1 SGHNT and CDR2 YYREEE (reference sequence). V was trimmed by 5 bases and J by 2 bases, leaving 7 bases between them. The CDR3 nucleotides are TGTGCCAGCAGTTCGACTAACACCGGGGAGCTGTTTTTT. It is translated as CASSSTNTGELFF.

This clonotype counts as medium-sized. The rearrangement joins TRBV12-3 or TRBV12-4 to TRBJ1-5; D is unresolved. The CDR3 is 12 residues long. V was clipped by 8 bases and J by 3 bases, with 8 bases between them. In DNA form, the CDR3 reads TGTGCCAGCGGGCCAGCCAATCAGCCCCAGCATTTT. Its translation is CASGPANQPQHF.